Shown below are 17 T cell receptor beta chains from a single sample sequenced in a study of cytomegalovirus exposure and HLA in healthy donors. TCRdb's copy holds only in-frame clones and misses some; the assay was immunoSEQ multiplex PCR. The sample includes roughly 120,000 clones, about 82% seen only once; the top ten take nearly 5%. The sequenced sample was PBMCs. The receptors originated from a young man in good health and CMV-seronegative.

The table lists this clone with a count of one. The J gene is TRBJ1-2, the V gene TRBV7-9, with D possibly being TRBD1 (5 bases). This CDR3 has 13 residues. Deletions cut 5 bases from V and 4 bases from J, with 11 bases between. Per the germline V gene, CDR1 is SEHNR and CDR2 is FQNEAQ (reference sequence). The CDR3 DNA reads as TGTGCCAGCAGCCCTAGGACAATCTATGGCTACACCTTC. It specifies CASSPRTIYGYTF. The full variable domain, completed using reference TRBV7-9 and TRBJ1-2, is DTGVSQNPRHKITKRGQNVTFRCDPISEHNRLYWYRQTLGQGPEFLTYFQNEAQLEKSRLLSDRFSAERPKGSFSTLEIQRTEQGDSAMYLCASSPRTIYGYTFGSGTRLTVV.

The chain uses TRBV23-1 and TRBJ2-7; D is perhaps TRBD1 (5 bases). TRBV23-1 is reported as an ORF; its role is uncertain. The CDR3 has 15 residues. Deletions cut 7 bases from V and 0 bases from J, with 16 bases between. The CDR3 sequence is CASTPGPPDSYEQYF. CDR3 DNA: TGCGCCAGCACACCAGGGCCCCCCGACTCCTACGAGCAGTACTTC.

A single count supports this clone. CDR3: CASSVDWGGTDTQYF. In nucleotides, the CDR3 is TGTGCCAGCAGCGTAGATTGGGGGGGCACAGATACGCAGTATTTT. The chain couples TRBV9 to TRBJ2-3; a weak D match, TRBD2 (6 bases). V was cut by 0 bases and J by 1 base, with 9 bases left in between. In germline, CDR1 is SGDLS, CDR2 YYNGEE. There are 15 residues in the CDR3.

The V and J genes are TRBV5-1 and TRBJ2-7; 8 bases map to TRBD2. V lost 2 bases to trimming and J lost 0 bases; unmatched junction nucleotides: 4. The CDR3 loop spans 15 amino acids. Per germline, CDR1 SGHRS and CDR2 YFSETQ. This CDR3 reads CASSFGGGISYEQYF. CDR3 in DNA: TGCGCCAGCAGCTTCGGCGGGGGGATCTCCTACGAGCAGTACTTC.

The rearrangement links TRBV30 to TRBJ1-2; 9 bases are a match to TRBD1. Germline CDR1 reads GTSNPN; CDR2 reads SVGIG (reference sequence). The CDR3 has 12 amino acids. DNA of the CDR3: TGTGCTACAACCGGGACAGGGTATGGCTACACCTTC. It is translated as CATTGTGYGYTF.

The chain combines TRBV30 with TRBJ1-2; D uncertain. CDR3 length: 14 amino acids. Trimming took off 3 bases at V and 2 bases at J, with 13 bases between the two ends. CDR1 is GTSNPN and CDR2 is SVGIG in the germline V gene (reference sequence). CDR3 in amino acids: CAWRSVGQNYGYTF. The CDR3 DNA follows: TGTGCCTGGAGGTCCGTTGGGCAGAACTATGGCTACACCTTC.

V usage is TRBV5-6 and J usage is TRBJ1-2; TRBD1 matches at 9 bases. The CDR3 consists of 16 residues. Looked up from germline, CDR1 is SGHDT and CDR2 is YYEEEE. V was clipped by 1 base and J by 4 bases; unmatched bases: 8. For the CDR3, the DNA is TGTGCCAGCAGCTTGAAGGACAGGGGATTAGTCTATGGCTACACCTTC. This codes for CASSLKDRGLVYGYTF.

The CDR3 is CASSADGLLLHF. CDR3 DNA sequence: TGTGCCAGCAGTGCGGACGGACTACTCCTCCACTTT. J is TRBJ1-6 and V is TRBV25-1; no clear D gene. With 4 bases removed from V and 15 bases from J, the gap between germline ends came to 13 bases. The V gene's germline CDR1 is MGHDK and CDR2 SYGVNS. This CDR3 has 12 amino acids.

This chain links TRBV6-6 with TRBJ2-7; no clear D. Looked up from germline, CDR1 is MNHNY and CDR2 is SVGAGI (reference sequence). The CDR3 totals 14 residues. The V and J ends lost 8 bases and 3 bases respectively, with 17 bases between them. In nucleotides, the CDR3 is TGTGCCAGCGTCCCGGAGTTCCCTATCTACGAGCAGTACTTC. Protein product: CASVPEFPIYEQYF.

The chain couples TRBV5-4 to TRBJ2-1; TRBD1 aligns across 10 bases. After removal of 4 bases from V and 0 bases from J, the junction contained 7 bases not matched to a gene. The CDR3 is made up of 17 amino acids. The germline V gene encodes CDR1 SGHNT and CDR2 YYREEE (reference sequence). This chain's CDR3 is CASSGGTGAFSYNEQFF. CDR3 nucleotides: TGTGCCAGCAGCGGAGGGACAGGGGCATTCTCCTACAATGAGCAGTTCTTC.

This clone was recorded once. The V call is TRBV6-5, the J call TRBJ1-2, with TRBD1 identical over 7 bases. The V segment lost 2 bases and the J segment 4 bases; nucleotides outside the gene matches: 7. Per germline, CDR1 MNHEY and CDR2 SVGAGI. CDR3 length: 15 residues. The CDR3 DNA follows: TGTGCCAGCAGTTACGACGGGACAGTTATCTATGGCTACACCTTC. It encodes CASSYDGTVIYGYTF.

The rearrangement uses TRBV5-1 and TRBJ2-3, with TRBD2 matching over 7 bases. CDR3 length: 17 amino acids. Trimming cost V 4 bases and J 2 bases; bases outside gene matches: 13. The germline V gene has CDR1 SGHRS and CDR2 YFSETQ. The CDR3: CASSRGGGLTHTDTQYF. CDR3 bases: TGCGCCAGCAGCCGTGGGGGGGGTTTGACACACACAGATACGCAGTATTTT.

V usage is TRBV19 and J usage is TRBJ2-3; a weak D match, TRBD2 (7 bases). The CDR3 runs to 17 residues. V gave up 3 bases and J gave up 4 bases, with 20 bases separating them. Germline V gene sequence: CDR1 LNHDA, CDR2 SQIVND (reference sequence). Here the CDR3 reads CASSIGTAGARPDTQYF. CDR3 nucleotides: TGTGCCAGTAGTATCGGGACCGCGGGGGCCCGCCCAGATACGCAGTATTTT.

This clone has only one observation. The gene calls are TRBV9 and TRBJ2-2; perhaps TRBD1 as D (5 bases). The germline gives CDR1 SGDLS, CDR2 YYNGEE. V was clipped by 4 bases and J by 2 bases, with 18 bases between them. This CDR3 comprises 17 residues. The CDR3 DNA reads TGTGCCAGCAGCCATACCCGGACACAGATTAACACCGGGGAGCTGTTTTTT. As protein: CASSHTRTQINTGELFF.

This rearrangement joins TRBV5-1 to TRBJ2-1, with TRBD2 matching 12 bases. Germline lookup yields CDR1 SGHRS and CDR2 YFSETQ. The CDR3 consists of 15 residues. Germline trimming cut 4 bases from V and 9 bases from J; bases unmatched to any gene: 8. The CDR3 DNA is TGCGCCAGCAGCCTAGCGGGAGGGCCCTCGGGTGAGCAGTTCTTC. Amino acids: CASSLAGGPSGEQFF.

CDR3 sequence: CASSQSGIAYEQYF. CDR3 nucleotide sequence: TGTGCCAGCAGCCAATCCGGGATAGCCTACGAGCAGTACTTC. This chain uses TRBV5-6 with TRBJ2-7, with D perhaps matching TRBD2 (5 bases). Germline-derived CDR1 and CDR2 are SGHDT and YYEEEE. Trimming shortened V by 4 bases and J by 2 bases, and 13 bases separated the two germline ends. The length of the CDR3 is 14 residues.

The V call is TRBV6-1, the J call TRBJ2-1, with D maybe TRBD2 (6 bases). The germline V gene has CDR1 MNHNS and CDR2 SASEGT. V lost 6 bases and J lost 5, with 17 bases in between. The CDR3 contains 15 residues. CDR3 region: CASSSGPQGDNEQFF. The CDR3 coding sequence is TGTGCCAGCAGCAGCGGGCCCCAAGGCGACAATGAGCAGTTCTTC.